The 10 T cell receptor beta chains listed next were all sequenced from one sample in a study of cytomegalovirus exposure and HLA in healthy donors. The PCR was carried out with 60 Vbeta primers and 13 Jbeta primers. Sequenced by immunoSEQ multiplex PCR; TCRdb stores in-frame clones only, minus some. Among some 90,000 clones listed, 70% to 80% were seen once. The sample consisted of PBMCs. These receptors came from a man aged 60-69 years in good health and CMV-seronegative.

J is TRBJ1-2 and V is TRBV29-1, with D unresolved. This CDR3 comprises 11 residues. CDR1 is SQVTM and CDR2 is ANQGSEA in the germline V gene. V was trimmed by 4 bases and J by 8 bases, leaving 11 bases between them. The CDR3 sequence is CSVGEGAGYTF. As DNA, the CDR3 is TGCAGCGTTGGTGAGGGCGCGGGCTACACCTTC.

The CDR3 loop is CASSPIGTSIRHYNEQFF. CDR3 in DNA: TGTGCCAGCAGTCCGATCGGGACTAGCATCCGGCATTACAATGAGCAGTTCTTC. The chain links TRBV27 to TRBJ2-1; 9 positions match TRBD2. Germline V CDR1 and CDR2: MNHEY, SMNVEV (reference sequence). The CDR3 covers 18 residues. V gave up 5 bases and J gave up 4 bases; unmatched junction bases: 15.

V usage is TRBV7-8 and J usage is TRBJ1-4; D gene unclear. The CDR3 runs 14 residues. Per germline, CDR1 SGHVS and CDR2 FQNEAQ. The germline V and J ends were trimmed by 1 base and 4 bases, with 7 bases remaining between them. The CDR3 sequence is CASSLGRSNEKLFF. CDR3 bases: TGTGCCAGCAGCTTAGGACGGAGTAATGAAAAACTGTTTTTT.

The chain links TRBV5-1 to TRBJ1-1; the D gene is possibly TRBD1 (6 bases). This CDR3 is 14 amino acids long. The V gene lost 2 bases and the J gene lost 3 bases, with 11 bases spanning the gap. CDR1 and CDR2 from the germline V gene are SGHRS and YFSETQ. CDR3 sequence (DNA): TGCGCCAGCAGCTTAACCTCAGGGGACACTGAAGCTTTCTTT. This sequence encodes CASSLTSGDTEAFF.

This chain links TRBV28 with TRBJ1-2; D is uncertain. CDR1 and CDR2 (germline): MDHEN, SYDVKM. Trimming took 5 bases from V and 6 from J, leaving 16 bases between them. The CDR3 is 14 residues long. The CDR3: CASSPPGGRNGYTF. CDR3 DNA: TGTGCCAGCAGTCCCCCAGGAGGGAGGAATGGCTACACCTTC.

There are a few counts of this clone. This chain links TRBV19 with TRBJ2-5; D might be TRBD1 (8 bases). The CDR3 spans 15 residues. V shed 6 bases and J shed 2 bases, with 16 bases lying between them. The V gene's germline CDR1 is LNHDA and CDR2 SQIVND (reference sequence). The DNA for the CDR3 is TGTGCCAGTAGGAGGACAGGGAGGGGGCAAGAGACCCAGTACTTC. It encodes CASRRTGRGQETQYF. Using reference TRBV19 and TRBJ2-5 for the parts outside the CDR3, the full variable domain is DGGITQSPKYLFRKEGQNVTLSCEQNLNHDAMYWYRQDPGQGLRLIYYSQIVNDFQKGDIAEGYSVSREKKESFPLTVTSAQKNPTAFYLCASRRTGRGQETQYFGPGTRLLVL.

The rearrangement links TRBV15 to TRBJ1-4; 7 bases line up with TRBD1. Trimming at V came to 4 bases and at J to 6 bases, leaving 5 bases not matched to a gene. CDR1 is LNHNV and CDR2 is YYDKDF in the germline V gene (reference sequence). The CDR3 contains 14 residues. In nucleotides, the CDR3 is TGTGCCACCAGCACCGACAGGGCGGATGAAAAACTGTTTTTT. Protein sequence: CATSTDRADEKLFF.

The CDR3 DNA reads TGTGCCAGCAGCCCAGGGGACCCCCCTCTCGAGCAGTACTTC. Its translation: CASSPGDPPLEQYF. The rearrangement uses TRBV7-6 and TRBJ2-7; the D gene is possibly TRBD1 (6 bases). The germline CDR1 and CDR2 sequences are SGHVS and FNYEAQ. Trimming cost V 5 bases and J 6 bases, with 17 bases left between them. The CDR3 totals 14 residues.

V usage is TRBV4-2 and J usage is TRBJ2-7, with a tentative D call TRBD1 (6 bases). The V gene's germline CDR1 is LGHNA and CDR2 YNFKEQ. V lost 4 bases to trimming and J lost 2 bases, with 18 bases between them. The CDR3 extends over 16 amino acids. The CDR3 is CASSPGALEEAYEQYF. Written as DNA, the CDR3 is TGTGCCAGCAGCCCAGGGGCCCTTGAGGAGGCCTACGAGCAGTACTTC.

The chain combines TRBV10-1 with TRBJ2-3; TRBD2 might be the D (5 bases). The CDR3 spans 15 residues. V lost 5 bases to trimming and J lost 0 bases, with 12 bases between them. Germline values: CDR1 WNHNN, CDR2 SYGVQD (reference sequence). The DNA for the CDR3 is TGCGCCAGCAGTCCTCCGGACTCCAGCACAGATACGCAGTATTTT. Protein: CASSPPDSSTDTQYF.